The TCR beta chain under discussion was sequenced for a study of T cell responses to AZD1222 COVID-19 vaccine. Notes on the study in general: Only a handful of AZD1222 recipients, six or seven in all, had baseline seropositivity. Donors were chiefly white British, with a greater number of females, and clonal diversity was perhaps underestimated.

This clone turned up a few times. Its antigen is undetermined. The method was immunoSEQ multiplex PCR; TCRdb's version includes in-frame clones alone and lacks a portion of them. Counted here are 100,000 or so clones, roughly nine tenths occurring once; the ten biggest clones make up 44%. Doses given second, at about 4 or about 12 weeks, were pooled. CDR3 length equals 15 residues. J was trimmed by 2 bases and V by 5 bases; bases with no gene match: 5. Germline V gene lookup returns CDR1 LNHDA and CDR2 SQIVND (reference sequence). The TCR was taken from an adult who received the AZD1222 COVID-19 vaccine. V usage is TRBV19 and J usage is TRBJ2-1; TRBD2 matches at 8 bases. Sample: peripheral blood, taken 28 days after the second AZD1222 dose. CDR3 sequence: CASSFSGGAYNEQFF. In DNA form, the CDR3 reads TGTGCCAGTAGTTTCAGCGGGGGCGCCTACAATGAGCAGTTCTTC.